Included here is one T cell receptor (beta chain) sequence, with context. The sample is drawn from a study of blood T cell repertoires in COVID-19. Those who participated ranged in age from roughly 18 to 100 years and resided in about two dozen US areas. The CDR3 sequence is 13 residues long. Trimming took off 1 base at V and 4 bases at J, with 5 bases between the two ends. Per the study methods: Estimates of nucleated cell counts were drawn from the amplification of reference gene primers. Sequencing used immunoSEQ multiplex PCR; TCRdb keeps in-frame clones, though not all of them. The V and J calls and clone size are taken from that table; D and trimming were inferred from the DNA. Of approximately 270,000 clones in the sample, more than 75% were seen once.

Sequencing was carried out using PBMCs or T cells enriched from blood (not recorded which). The TCR originated in a man aged 35-49 years who had recovered from COVID-19. This rearrangement joins TRBV12-3 or TRBV12-4 to TRBJ1-5; D call uncertain. The DNA of the CDR3 is TGTGCCAGCAGTTTAGTCAGGAATCAGCCCCAGCATTTT. It translates to CASSLVRNQPQHF.